In this sample, the clone carrying this TCR beta chain turned up a few times. Its antigen is not known. The data are from a study of shared clonotypes between healthy human individuals. Libraries were prepared by immunoSEQ multiplex PCR; TCRdb keeps only in-frame clonotypes and omits some of them. Here the sample spans about 990,000 clones, more than 75% being singletons. Whole-study findings and limits: Rarefaction indicated that sorted-subset sequencing remained incomplete although depth was large.

The V segment lost 4 bases and the J segment 7 bases; nucleotides outside the gene matches: 18. The germline V gene has CDR1 MDHEN and CDR2 SYDVKM. The CDR3 length is 18 residues. Material: memory CD4+ T cells from PBMCs. Subset given: CD45RA-negative fraction. This TCR came from a man aged 18-30 years in good health. Some clones in this sample may be carry-over from other donors' samples. The J gene is TRBJ1-2, the V gene TRBV28; TRBD1 matches 10 bases. The CDR3 region is CASSSSPGQGYLFGGYTF. CDR3 DNA sequence: TGTGCCAGCAGTTCATCTCCGGGACAGGGGTATTTGTTCGGTGGCTACACCTTC.